This TCR beta chain was profiled in a study of cytomegalovirus exposure and HLA in healthy donors (dated by TCRdb to about 2017). For context, the study as a whole: An earlier analysis of approximately 640 of the donors reported 250 to 300 Gb of sequence data and 120 million or so unique TCR beta sequences from approximately 180 million T cells. Alongside the repertoire data, information on donor age, sex, ethnicity and CMV serostatus was compiled. An early release covering over 500 HLA-typed donors comprised about 300 gigabases of sequencing data and approximately 80 million unique TCR sequences. Along with the approximately 650-subject first cohort, a separate validation cohort of over a hundred different subjects was used. Using immunosequencing, the study profiled T cell repertoires from 550 to 750 subjects and related those repertoires to cytomegalovirus serostatus. Five DR-DQ haplotypes were handled as single units for association and clustering, since linkage in the cohort was strong. Of the roughly 400 genotyped donors, approximately 80% fell in the genetic ancestry cluster associated with self-reported Caucasian donors. A later analysis re-examined previously published TCR beta repertoires from around 670 donors and added high-resolution HLA genotyping to investigate patterns of TCR occurrence. In a later genetic analysis, genome-wide SNP genotypes for about three fifths of the 666 donors were used, and that subset was treated as a discovery cohort. High-throughput TCR immunosequencing, statistical association of individual TCRs with disease status, and machine learning were combined to predict cytomegalovirus infection status. All discovery cohort repertoires had been generated using a single sequencing platform. The number of donors typed differed by locus, with 629-630 for A, B, C, DRB1 and DQB1, over 500 for DQA1, approximately 570 for DPA1, and around 450 for DPB1. An earlier analysis of approximately 580 of the donors used high-throughput TCR beta sequencing to judge whether each TCR beta V gene segment behaved as functional or pseudogenic. Among almost 400 genotyped donors of the cohort, an average of about 240,000 unique TCR beta nucleotide sequences were sequenced per donor, roughly 18% of them non-productive. The study aimed to test whether cataloging public T cell receptors could reveal signatures of past pathogen exposure. The later analysis used no new phenotypic data to find candidate immune exposures, relying instead on TCR beta sequences and their occurrence across donors. HLA typing included class I and class II loci at four-digit resolution.

Measured from the cysteine to the phenylalanine, the CDR3 is 15 residues long. Only CDR3 DNA remains: 45 bases, in frame from the first base. Germline trimming amounts to 3 bases on V and 6 bases on J, with 9 as the count of junction bases outside the gene matches. As encoded in the germline V gene, CDR1 is SGHDT while CDR2 is YYEEEE. Library generation was performed with the immunoSEQ multiplex PCR assay. For the multiplex PCR, a mixture combining 60 forward primers for TCR Vbeta segments and 13 reverse primers for TCR Jbeta segments was used. Amplification of the CDR3 region of rearranged TCR beta genes was performed with a multiplex PCR assay on genomic DNA. On the Illumina HiSeq System, the amplified TCR beta libraries were sequenced as 87-base-pair reads. Per the authors' processing: In a later analysis, around 80 million unique TCR beta chains were counted across the roughly 610 repertoires, and approximately 11 million of these chains were shared by at least two donors. Raw reads were error-corrected and collapsed into unique sequences with a nearest-neighbor algorithm that merged closely related sequences to remove PCR and sequencing errors. Alignment of CDR3 sequences to IMGT reference sequences was used to assign V, D and J gene segments. For a sequence to be retained, a match of at least six nucleotides to both a V gene segment and a J gene segment was required. A rearrangement was called productive if the CDR3 had no stop codons and remained in frame with V and J, and every other rearrangement was called non-productive. CDR3 was defined by IMGT convention, running from the second conserved V-encoded cysteine to the conserved J-encoded phenylalanine. Sequences without an unambiguous match to a single V gene segment were excluded from the earlier analysis of 500 to 700 of the donors. In an earlier analysis of around 590 of the donors, a V segment was called functional when productive rearrangements were above 56.7%, and segregating when the standard deviation between donors exceeded 5%. A statistical classification framework was built to diagnose cytomegalovirus status from the catalog of TCR beta chain sequences. In a later analysis, V and J genes were assigned by comparing TCR nucleotide sequences against IMGT/GENE-DB human TR gene sequences. The TCRdist pipeline was used in a later analysis to assign CDR3 sequences and most-parsimonious VDJ recombination scenarios. A later analysis defined each TCR beta chain by its CDR3 amino acid sequence plus V-gene family, and excluded reads lacking a unique V-gene family. As a way to deal with suspected cross-contamination and a sequencing artifact, a later analysis dropped 450 to 600 nucleotide sequences that were highly shared and had low generation probability. For each public chain, a later analysis derived a clonal expansion index from normalized ranks of inferred template counts within each repertoire. Generation probabilities in a later analysis came from a VDJ recombination model fitted to out-of-frame rearrangements, and those results were checked against IGoR. In a later analysis, TCR-TCR, TCR-HLA and TCR-CMV co-occurrence was scored with hypergeometric tests, and a repertoire-size bias correction was applied to TCR pairs. In a later analysis, false discovery rates were estimated by permuting HLA or CMV assignments 20 times. In a later analysis, co-occurring TCRs were grouped using DBSCAN, with TCRdist sequence similarity added in when clustering inside HLA-allele-positive subsets. Co-occurrence clustering excluded repertoires with fewer than 30,000 or more than 120,000 public chains, plus five with anomalous nucleotide sharing. Here the immuneACCESS table is served through TCRdb, limited to in-frame sequences with V and J called. Missing clones are a known gap in these copies; in checked studies unresolved V genes cover under half, and the rest lacks a known reason. V, J and clone size are taken as reported in that table, and D and trimming were inferred from the DNA itself. Here the sample has some 130,000 clones; around 77% occur a single time. 4.2% of the sample rests with the top ten.

The cohort was made up of roughly 670 healthy bone marrow donors. At the time of sampling, every cohort member was nominally healthy, though immune exposures that went unrecorded were likely present. The donor tested CMV seropositive and was one of the 289 seropositive cohort members. A peripheral blood sample was provided by each donor, and peripheral blood mononuclear cells were used for TCR beta sequencing. Genomic DNA extraction from the blood cell samples was performed with the Qiagen DNeasy Blood Extraction Kit. With respect to this clone: This receptor's antigen is unknown. Base qualities were left out, and no much larger clone turns up one base away.

Here is what the overall study found, with its caveats: In this cohort, only TCR beta chains were sequenced, and detectable features were limited by the absence of alpha or paired-chain data. When HLA alleles, especially DR and DQ, strongly co-occurred, attributing TCR associations to individual alleles was difficult. The sequencing pipeline was judged likely to have produced a cluster of highly shared sequence variants as a technical artifact. Compared with the approximately 700-donor mean, donors in an Asian-associated ancestry cluster had fewer N-insertions in productive TCRs, according to a later genetic analysis. Around 16 rarely observed V segments, including chromosome 9 orphons, were excluded from the earlier analysis of just under 600 of the donors because counts were too low. Roughly uniform sequencing depth across donors was assumed in presence/absence analyses, although this assumption may not hold. Because some donors lacked HLA typing at each locus, the association tests relied only on the typed subset. In vitro tests confirmed that a few of the cytomegalovirus-associated TCR beta chains recognize cytomegalovirus antigens. Correlated functional status among segregating V segments might reflect linkage disequilibrium, but an unknown experimental factor could not be ruled out. The study gave a list of around 170 TCR beta chains associated with cytomegalovirus. In an earlier analysis of fewer than 700 of the donors, most TCR beta V segments appeared in productive rearrangements about 87% or about 30% of the time, broadly matching IMGT annotations. The classifier was reported to diagnose cytomegalovirus status with high specificity and sensitivity in both the original cohort and the validation cohort. Specific HLA alleles were associated with roughly 16,000 TCR beta sequences at a false discovery rate of 0.05 in a later analysis. Immune exposure information for the cohort was limited to CMV serostatus. According to the authors, the approach could potentially be generalized to other disease states and immunological phenotypes. Some IMGT-functional V segments, including TRBV6-2 and TRBV6-3, could not be told apart with the 87-base-pair reads, so those segments were excluded. According to a later analysis, most CMV-associated TCR beta chains appeared to be HLA-restricted, and the HLA associations seemed to be driven largely by CMV exposure. In a later analysis, the rate of TCR association differed among HLA loci, with DRB1 alleles having the most associated TCRs and HLA-C alleles having the fewest. An association between a missense DCLRE1C variant and V-gene and J-gene trimming of TCR beta chains was found in a later genetic analysis and replicated in an independent cohort. A further reported finding was that TCR beta sequences accurately predicted the HLA-A and HLA-B alleles for most subjects in the first cohort. Several of the top co-occurrence clusters appeared to be linked to parvovirus B19, influenza, CMV and Epstein-Barr virus, according to a later analysis. While some public TCRs were present in many individuals, most TCR sequences turned up only very rarely across donors. In a later analysis, HLA-associated TCR beta chains were found to be more clonally expanded and to have lower generation probabilities than equally common non-associated chains.

The sample comprised PBMCs. This clonotype was obtained from a male donor in good health and CMV-seropositive. Here the chain combines TRBV5-6 and TRBJ1-1; 9 middle bases align to TRBD1. The nucleotide sequence reads TGTGCCAGCAGCTCCAGGGGGACAGGGCGACCTGAAGCTTTCTTT. Its amino acids are CASSSRGTGRPEAFF.